This TCR beta chain was identified in a study of OX40 agonist ivuxolimab in advanced cancers. Turning to this clone: The antigen is unknown.

General observations from the study: Expanded peripheral T cell antigen specificity was not determined.

Sequencing used immunoSEQ multiplex PCR; TCRdb keeps in-frame clones, though not all of them. The sample carries roughly 86,000 clones, about 93% recorded once. The source material was CD4+ or CD8+ T cells sorted from blood, sampled in a trial of the OX40 agonist ivuxolimab. The source is an adult with an advanced solid tumor such as melanoma, head and neck, liver or kidney cancer.

CDR3: CSAREKETQYF. As DNA, the CDR3 is TGCAGTGCTAGAGAAAAAGAGACCCAGTACTTC. The chain is built from TRBV20-1 and TRBJ2-5, with D unresolved. Trimming removed 0 bases at V and 3 bases at J, with 2 bases between. The CDR3 is 11 amino acids. From germline, CDR1 is DFQATT and CDR2 SNEGSKA (reference sequence).